This record looks at one T cell receptor (beta chain) sequence and its context. The specificity of this receptor is unknown. No much larger clonotype is one base removed from it; base qualities were not supplied. The trial excluded patients who had a history of autoimmune disease or were on systemic immunosuppression. In every dose cohort, peripheral blood was drawn for TCR sequencing at baseline, cycle 4 day 1, and cycle 7 day 1. The samples were taken from a phase I, first-in-human, multicenter, open-label dose-escalation trial of ivuxolimab. Adults with locally advanced or metastatic melanoma, renal cell, hepatocellular, or head and neck squamous cell carcinoma were enrolled in the trial. Before TCR sequencing, CD4+ and CD8+ T cells were separately sorted from peripheral blood. The record originates from a study of OX40 agonist ivuxolimab in advanced cancers. For context, the study as a whole: Ivuxolimab was a fully human IgG2 agonistic monoclonal antibody targeting the costimulatory receptor OX40 (CD134). Intravenous ivuxolimab was administered to patients every 2 weeks at six dose levels: 0.01, 0.1, 0.3, 1.5, 3 and 10 mg/kg. Among the roughly 50 dose-escalation patients, 19 had hepatocellular carcinoma, 15 melanoma, 9 renal cell carcinoma and 9 head and neck cancer. In the dose-escalation cohort, more than 80% of patients were male, and the mean age was roughly 60 years with a range of roughly 23 to 79. Patients were allowed to have had prior anti-PD-1, anti-PD-L1 or anti-CTLA-4 therapy, and approximately 40% of the dose-escalation patients had previously received checkpoint inhibitors. Partial responses occurred in three dose-escalation patients: two with cutaneous melanoma and one with hepatocellular carcinoma. The purpose of peripheral TCRbeta sequencing was to test whether ivuxolimab changed TCR sequence diversity and led to clonal T-cell expansion. The paper reports the monotherapy dose-escalation portion (N of about 47 patients) of the phase I ivuxolimab trial. Points the paper makes about the study in general: In partial responders in the 0.1-3.0 mg/kg groups, normalized peripheral clonal expansion was found to be among the lowest, especially among CD8+ T cells. The antigen specificity of the peripheral T cells that underwent clonal expansion was not determined. After ivuxolimab, expanded clones were on average more numerous among CD8+ T cells than among CD4+ T cells. At doses of 0.1 to 3.0 mg/kg, clonal expansion of both CD4+ and CD8+ blood T cells was observed from baseline to week 6. Low levels of normalized T-cell clonal expansion were also shown by some nonresponding patients.

Genomic DNA was extracted from sorted cells for sequencing of the TCRbeta CDR3 region. The immunoSEQ Assay was used to sequence the TCRbeta CDR3 regions. The table was pulled from immuneACCESS by TCRdb, which kept in-frame rearrangements only. Such tables lose some clones; where checked, under half of the loss comes from unresolved V genes, and the rest has no known cause. The sample table lists 90,000 to 100,000 clones, roughly 95% of them with a count of one. Together, the top ten hold 2% to 2.5% of the sample. The CDR3 runs 18 amino acids, cysteine and phenylalanine included. The CDR3 DNA has 54 bases and is translated from base 1. The germline V gene (reference sequence) sets CDR1 to SEHNR and CDR2 to FQNEAQ. Relative to germline, V is 0 bases shorter and J is 4 bases shorter, with 20 bases between their ends.

The sequencing used CD4+ or CD8+ T cells sorted from blood, collected in a trial of the OX40 agonist ivuxolimab. The V and J segments used are TRBV7-9 and TRBJ2-3; a weak D assignment points to TRBD2 (7 bases agree). This receptor was identified in an adult with an advanced solid tumor such as melanoma, head and neck, liver or kidney cancer. The DNA sequence follows: TGTGCCAGCAGCTTAGCCCTCCCGCGAGGGGGGGCGGCAGATACGCAGTATTTT. This is translated as CASSLALPRGGAADTQYF.